This TCR beta chain emerged from a study of blood T cell repertoires in COVID-19. As originally analysed: It was from reference gene primer amplification that nucleated cell counts were estimated. Assay: immunoSEQ multiplex PCR; the TCRdb copy retains only in-frame clones and omits some. V and J calls plus clone size are reproduced from that table; the DNA served to infer D and trimming. The sample records fewer than 150,000 clones, around 83% being singletons. Participants were aged 18 to 89 years, lived in roughly 23 US areas, and enrolled virtually. Symptom resolution, clearance, or two negative PCRs marked donors in Cohort 3 as recovered. This CDR3 region has 16 residues. Trimming cost V 5 bases and J 0 bases; bases outside gene matches: 7. Germline V gene lookup returns CDR1 MNHEY and CDR2 SMNVEV (reference sequence).

Material for sequencing was PBMCs or T cells enriched from blood (not recorded which). The chain combines TRBV27 with TRBJ2-1; 7 bases are a match to TRBD2. The receptor was isolated from a man aged 25-40 years who had recovered from COVID-19. The CDR3 region is CASSPIAGNSYNEQFF. In nucleotides, the CDR3 is TGTGCCAGCAGTCCAATAGCGGGCAACTCCTACAATGAGCAGTTCTTC.